This TCR beta chain was documented in a study of cytomegalovirus exposure and HLA in healthy donors. It was with 60 Vbeta and 13 Jbeta primers that the PCR ran. Assay used: immunoSEQ multiplex PCR; TCRdb lists only in-frame clones, some missing. The sample carries some 220,000 clones, around 89% recorded once. Study observations and caveats: Cytomegalovirus-associated status was assigned to fewer than 200 TCR beta chains. TCR beta sequences reportedly predicted the HLA-A and HLA-B alleles of most subjects accurately. Most CMV-associated TCR beta chains appeared HLA-restricted in a later analysis.

Germline V CDR1 and CDR2: LGHNA, YNFKEQ. Trimming removed 3 bases from V and 5 bases from J, with 2 bases in between. The CDR3 consists of 11 residues. In the case of this clone: As yet, its antigen is unknown.

Specimen: PBMCs. The V and J genes are TRBV4-2 and TRBJ2-1; D remains ambiguous. The source of this sequence is a woman between 18 and 29 years old in good health and CMV-seronegative. CDR3 region: CASSHNNEQFF. CDR3 DNA sequence: TGTGCCAGCAGCCACAACAATGAGCAGTTCTTC.